This T cell receptor (beta chain) is from a study of regulatory T cells in long-lasting Graves disease. Study results and limitations: Among samples with persistent disease, TRBV28, TRBJ1-2 and TRBJ2-5 were favored.

The germline V gene has CDR1 LGHNA and CDR2 YNFKEQ. The germline V and J ends were trimmed by 0 bases and 2 bases, with 14 bases remaining between them. This CDR3 spans 16 amino acids. As for time point: newly diagnosed GD, antithyroid drugs for less than 3 months. Researchers made the TCR library from RNA that was extracted from PBMCs. Arm-PCR of CDR3 regions and iRepertoire HTBI primers were the basis on which TCR beta libraries were built. Using its own MiXCR run on the multiplex PCR reads, TCRdb lists one record per CDR3 protein. This sample has 250,000 to 400,000 distinct CDR3 sequences, with approximately 20% found just once. A remark on this clonotype: Its antigen is unknown.

The rearrangement links TRBV4-2 to TRBJ2-7; D unresolved. The clonotype comes from a female donor with Graves disease. This material consisted of peripheral blood mononuclear cells (PBMCs), taken at new diagnosis, from a patient treated with antithyroid drugs. CDR3 in amino acids: CASSQDNWEGPYEQYF. The CDR3 nucleotides read TGTGCCAGCAGCCAAGATAACTGGGAAGGGCCCTACGAGCAGTACTTC.